In its sample, the clone carrying this TCR beta chain was seen a few times. The antigen is unknown. CDR1 is LGHNA, CDR2 YNFKEQ, per germline. The CDR3 consists of 17 residues. V lost 3 bases to trimming and J lost 0 bases; unmatched junction nucleotides: 9. This sample is part of a study of T-cell memory formation after mild COVID-19. About the study: Each donor largely had its own TCR clusters.

Study-wide findings and caveats: Mainly in CM and EM were contracting CD4+ clones; CD8+ were in EMRA. Contracting clones from day 15 to 85 had balanced CD4/CD8; later expanders favoured CD4+.

Libraries for TCRalpha and TCRbeta carried sample barcodes and unique molecular identifiers via 5'RACE. TCRdb independently ran MiXCR on the 5' RACE reads; one entry per CDR3 protein. The sample records fewer than 300,000 distinct CDR3 sequences, around 17% being singletons. Sequenced input: PBMCs or a T cell subset sorted from them (not recorded which). V and J are TRBV4-2 and TRBJ2-3, with TRBD2 matching over 7 bases. This clonotype was obtained from a man between 18 and 35 years old who had mild COVID-19 (a few samples of this study predate the infection). Cell type and time point are not known. CDR3 DNA sequence: TGTGCCAGCAGCCACGGGCGGCTAGCGGAGAGCACAGATACGCAGTATTTT. Translating gives CASSHGRLAESTDTQYF.